The 16 T cell receptor beta chains given below trace back to one sample, sequenced in a study of PD-L1 blockade in urothelial cancer (dated by TCRdb to 2016 to 2017). The time point label corresponds to: pretreatment peripheral blood. Libraries were built with the immunoSEQ multiplex PCR assay. Drawn from immuneACCESS, this table holds only the in-frame rearrangements with V and J called that TCRdb kept. Clones are partly lost; checked studies trace under half to an unresolved V gene and leave the rest unexplained. The sample yields fewer than 75,000 clones; 75% to 90% were counted once. More than 3.5% of the sample rests with the top ten. The sample consisted of PBMCs, taken around atezolizumab (anti-PD-L1) treatment. The receptors here all came from a man between 65 and 85 years old with urothelial cancer.

This chain connects TRBV5-6 to TRBJ1-2; D is unclear. Trimming pared 3 bases from V and 3 bases from J, leaving 12 bases between. The CDR3 has 14 amino acids. The germline gives CDR1 SGHDT, CDR2 YYEEEE. CDR3 sequence: CASSSPPRDYGYTF. CDR3 DNA sequence: TGTGCCAGCAGCTCTCCCCCCCGCGACTATGGCTACACCTTC. Filled out from reference TRBV5-6 and TRBJ1-2, the complete variable domain reads DAGVTQSPTHLIKTRGQQVTLRCSPKSGHDTVSWYQQALGQGPQFIFQYYEEEERQRGNFPDRFSGHQFPNYSSELNVNALLLGDSALYLCASSSPPRDYGYTFGSGTRLTVV.

V usage is TRBV15 and J usage is TRBJ1-4, with 11 bases identical to TRBD1. CDR1 and CDR2 (germline): LNHNV, YYDKDF (reference sequence). The trim removed 7 bases at V and 10 bases at J, leaving 8 bases unmatched. The CDR3 spans 14 residues. DNA for the CDR3: TGTGCCACCAAACCGGGACAGGGGGTTGGAAAACTGTTTTTT. Protein sequence: CATKPGQGVGKLFF.

This clone was seen just once. The CDR3 DNA is TGTGCCAGCAGCCCTTCGACAGGTGCTCTCTATGGCTACACCTTC. Protein: CASSPSTGALYGYTF. The chain uses TRBV7-6 and TRBJ1-2; D is perhaps TRBD1 (6 bases). V was pared by 5 bases and J by 4 bases, with 17 bases between. This CDR3 has 15 residues. Germline V gives CDR1 SGHVS, CDR2 FNYEAQ.

The chain uses TRBV7-9 and TRBJ1-2, with TRBD1 matching 7 bases. The CDR3 is 18 amino acids. With V trimmed by 6 bases and J by 3 bases, 19 bases remained unmatched. Germline V gene data show CDR1 as SEHNR and CDR2 as FQNEAQ (reference sequence). Here the CDR3 DNA reads TGTGCCAGCAGTGAAAACAGACGTAGCCGGGACAGCTACTATGGCTACACCTTC. Translation gives CASSENRRSRDSYYGYTF.

This clone has more than one count but fewer than ten. J is TRBJ2-7 and V is TRBV19; TRBD1 aligns across 11 bases. The CDR3 sequence is 16 residues long. The V and J ends lost 1 base and 5 bases, in that order; junction bases with no gene match: 7. Per the germline V gene, CDR1 is LNHDA and CDR2 is SQIVND (reference sequence). CDR3 protein: CASSIVPGTGGHEQYF. In nucleotides, the CDR3 is TGTGCCAGTAGTATAGTCCCCGGGACAGGGGGTCACGAGCAGTACTTC.

The chain uses TRBV20-1 and TRBJ2-1, with D tentatively TRBD2 (6 bases). This CDR3 region has 11 residues. Germline CDR1 and CDR2: DFQATT and SNEGSKA (reference sequence). Trimming removed 5 bases at V and 13 bases at J, with 15 bases between. CDR3 sequence (DNA): TGCAGTGCTCCTAACCGGGGACTCCAGTTCTTC. Translated: CSAPNRGLQFF.

The V gene is TRBV5-4, the J gene TRBJ2-7; the match to TRBD2 covers 11 bases. The CDR3 contains 15 residues. CDR1 is SGHNT, CDR2 YYREEE, per germline (reference sequence). V was clipped by 2 bases and J by 4 bases; unmatched bases: 5. The CDR3 is CASSFTGTSGYEQYF. As DNA, the CDR3 is TGTGCCAGCAGCTTTACCGGGACTAGCGGTTACGAGCAGTACTTC.

V gene TRBV6-1 combines with J gene TRBJ2-5; 13 bases fit TRBD2. Germline V gene data show CDR1 as MNHNS and CDR2 as SASEGT. This CDR3 has 16 amino acids. The trim removed 4 bases at V and 3 bases at J, leaving 5 bases unmatched. The CDR3, as DNA: TGTGCCAGCAGTGGTACTAGCGGGGGGGAAAAAGAGACCCAGTACTTC. Encoded protein: CASSGTSGGEKETQYF.

The sample holds one count of this clone. V is TRBV5-4 and J is TRBJ2-1; 9 positions match TRBD2. The CDR3 loop spans 16 amino acids. Losses at the gene ends were 4 bases for V and 5 bases for J; bases not matched to a gene: 10. The germline CDR1 and CDR2 sequences are SGHNT and YYREEE (reference sequence). Here the CDR3 DNA reads TGTGCCAGCAGCCGCTCCGGGCGGGAGGGAAACAATGAGCAGTTCTTC. This encodes CASSRSGREGNNEQFF.

This chain joins TRBV7-3 and TRBJ2-2, with 8 bases identical to TRBD1. This CDR3 comprises 15 residues. V shed 2 bases and J 7 bases; nucleotides not matched to a gene: 6. Germline values: CDR1 SGHTA, CDR2 FQGTGA. The CDR3, as DNA: TGTGCCAGCAGCTTACAGGGGGCGCGCAGCGGGGAGCTGTTTTTT. Translation: CASSLQGARSGELFF.

The DNA for the CDR3 is TGTGCCAGCAGCATAGGACAGGGGCGGCCCCAGTACTTC. Protein sequence: CASSIGQGRPQYF. The chain recombines TRBV7-3 with TRBJ2-5; 9 bases align to TRBD1. The trim removed 5 bases at V and 9 bases at J, leaving 7 bases unmatched. Germline-derived CDR1 and CDR2 are SGHTA and FQGTGA. The CDR3 length is 13 residues. Full variable domain (outside the CDR3, taken from reference TRBV7-3 and TRBJ2-5): GAGVSQTPSNKVTEKGKYVELRCDPISGHTALYWYRQSLGQGPEFLIYFQGTGAADDSGLPNDRFFAVRPEGSVSTLKIQRTERGDSAVYLCASSIGQGRPQYFGPGTRLLVL.

V usage is TRBV29-1 and J usage is TRBJ2-7, with 9 positions matching TRBD1. V lost 4 bases, J lost 5 bases, and 12 bases stayed unmatched. Germline CDR1 is SQVTM and CDR2 is ANQGSEA. This CDR3 is built from 15 residues. This chain's CDR3 is CSVGPEDRGHHEQYF. In DNA form, the CDR3 reads TGCAGCGTTGGGCCCGAGGACAGGGGACACCACGAGCAGTACTTC.

The chain has TRBV5-1 and TRBJ1-5; D remains unclear. Trimming removed 0 bases at V and 2 bases at J, with 3 bases between. Per the germline V gene, CDR1 is SGHRS and CDR2 is YFSETQ. CDR3 length equals 13 residues. In nucleotides, the CDR3 is TGCGCCAGCAGCTTGGTCGGCAATCAGCCCCAGCATTTT. It yields the protein CASSLVGNQPQHF.

The V call is TRBV7-2, the J call TRBJ2-1; D unresolved. Germline V CDR1 and CDR2: SGHTA, FQGNSA. This CDR3 has 15 residues. V gave up 1 base and J gave up 0 bases, with 7 bases separating them. As DNA, the CDR3 is TGTGCCAGCAGCTTAGGCCTACTCTCCTACAATGAGCAGTTCTTC. The encoded protein is CASSLGLLSYNEQFF.

This chain joins TRBV28 and TRBJ1-5, with no clear D. V lost 4 bases to trimming and J lost 2 bases, with 12 bases between them. The CDR3 has 15 amino acids. CDR1 MDHEN and CDR2 SYDVKM come from the germline V gene. The CDR3 nucleotides read TGTGCCAGCAGTTCTCCCCGACGGGGCAATCAGCCCCAGCATTTT. This gives the protein CASSSPRRGNQPQHF.

This chain links TRBV6-5 with TRBJ2-1; tentatively, D is TRBD2 (5 bases). Germline V gives CDR1 MNHEY, CDR2 SVGAGI. The CDR3 contains 16 residues. With 4 bases removed from V and 0 bases from J, the gap between germline ends came to 13 bases. The CDR3 DNA reads TGTGCCAGCAGTTGGGGAAGCGGTAGCTCCTACAATGAGCAGTTCTTC. Translation: CASSWGSGSSYNEQFF.